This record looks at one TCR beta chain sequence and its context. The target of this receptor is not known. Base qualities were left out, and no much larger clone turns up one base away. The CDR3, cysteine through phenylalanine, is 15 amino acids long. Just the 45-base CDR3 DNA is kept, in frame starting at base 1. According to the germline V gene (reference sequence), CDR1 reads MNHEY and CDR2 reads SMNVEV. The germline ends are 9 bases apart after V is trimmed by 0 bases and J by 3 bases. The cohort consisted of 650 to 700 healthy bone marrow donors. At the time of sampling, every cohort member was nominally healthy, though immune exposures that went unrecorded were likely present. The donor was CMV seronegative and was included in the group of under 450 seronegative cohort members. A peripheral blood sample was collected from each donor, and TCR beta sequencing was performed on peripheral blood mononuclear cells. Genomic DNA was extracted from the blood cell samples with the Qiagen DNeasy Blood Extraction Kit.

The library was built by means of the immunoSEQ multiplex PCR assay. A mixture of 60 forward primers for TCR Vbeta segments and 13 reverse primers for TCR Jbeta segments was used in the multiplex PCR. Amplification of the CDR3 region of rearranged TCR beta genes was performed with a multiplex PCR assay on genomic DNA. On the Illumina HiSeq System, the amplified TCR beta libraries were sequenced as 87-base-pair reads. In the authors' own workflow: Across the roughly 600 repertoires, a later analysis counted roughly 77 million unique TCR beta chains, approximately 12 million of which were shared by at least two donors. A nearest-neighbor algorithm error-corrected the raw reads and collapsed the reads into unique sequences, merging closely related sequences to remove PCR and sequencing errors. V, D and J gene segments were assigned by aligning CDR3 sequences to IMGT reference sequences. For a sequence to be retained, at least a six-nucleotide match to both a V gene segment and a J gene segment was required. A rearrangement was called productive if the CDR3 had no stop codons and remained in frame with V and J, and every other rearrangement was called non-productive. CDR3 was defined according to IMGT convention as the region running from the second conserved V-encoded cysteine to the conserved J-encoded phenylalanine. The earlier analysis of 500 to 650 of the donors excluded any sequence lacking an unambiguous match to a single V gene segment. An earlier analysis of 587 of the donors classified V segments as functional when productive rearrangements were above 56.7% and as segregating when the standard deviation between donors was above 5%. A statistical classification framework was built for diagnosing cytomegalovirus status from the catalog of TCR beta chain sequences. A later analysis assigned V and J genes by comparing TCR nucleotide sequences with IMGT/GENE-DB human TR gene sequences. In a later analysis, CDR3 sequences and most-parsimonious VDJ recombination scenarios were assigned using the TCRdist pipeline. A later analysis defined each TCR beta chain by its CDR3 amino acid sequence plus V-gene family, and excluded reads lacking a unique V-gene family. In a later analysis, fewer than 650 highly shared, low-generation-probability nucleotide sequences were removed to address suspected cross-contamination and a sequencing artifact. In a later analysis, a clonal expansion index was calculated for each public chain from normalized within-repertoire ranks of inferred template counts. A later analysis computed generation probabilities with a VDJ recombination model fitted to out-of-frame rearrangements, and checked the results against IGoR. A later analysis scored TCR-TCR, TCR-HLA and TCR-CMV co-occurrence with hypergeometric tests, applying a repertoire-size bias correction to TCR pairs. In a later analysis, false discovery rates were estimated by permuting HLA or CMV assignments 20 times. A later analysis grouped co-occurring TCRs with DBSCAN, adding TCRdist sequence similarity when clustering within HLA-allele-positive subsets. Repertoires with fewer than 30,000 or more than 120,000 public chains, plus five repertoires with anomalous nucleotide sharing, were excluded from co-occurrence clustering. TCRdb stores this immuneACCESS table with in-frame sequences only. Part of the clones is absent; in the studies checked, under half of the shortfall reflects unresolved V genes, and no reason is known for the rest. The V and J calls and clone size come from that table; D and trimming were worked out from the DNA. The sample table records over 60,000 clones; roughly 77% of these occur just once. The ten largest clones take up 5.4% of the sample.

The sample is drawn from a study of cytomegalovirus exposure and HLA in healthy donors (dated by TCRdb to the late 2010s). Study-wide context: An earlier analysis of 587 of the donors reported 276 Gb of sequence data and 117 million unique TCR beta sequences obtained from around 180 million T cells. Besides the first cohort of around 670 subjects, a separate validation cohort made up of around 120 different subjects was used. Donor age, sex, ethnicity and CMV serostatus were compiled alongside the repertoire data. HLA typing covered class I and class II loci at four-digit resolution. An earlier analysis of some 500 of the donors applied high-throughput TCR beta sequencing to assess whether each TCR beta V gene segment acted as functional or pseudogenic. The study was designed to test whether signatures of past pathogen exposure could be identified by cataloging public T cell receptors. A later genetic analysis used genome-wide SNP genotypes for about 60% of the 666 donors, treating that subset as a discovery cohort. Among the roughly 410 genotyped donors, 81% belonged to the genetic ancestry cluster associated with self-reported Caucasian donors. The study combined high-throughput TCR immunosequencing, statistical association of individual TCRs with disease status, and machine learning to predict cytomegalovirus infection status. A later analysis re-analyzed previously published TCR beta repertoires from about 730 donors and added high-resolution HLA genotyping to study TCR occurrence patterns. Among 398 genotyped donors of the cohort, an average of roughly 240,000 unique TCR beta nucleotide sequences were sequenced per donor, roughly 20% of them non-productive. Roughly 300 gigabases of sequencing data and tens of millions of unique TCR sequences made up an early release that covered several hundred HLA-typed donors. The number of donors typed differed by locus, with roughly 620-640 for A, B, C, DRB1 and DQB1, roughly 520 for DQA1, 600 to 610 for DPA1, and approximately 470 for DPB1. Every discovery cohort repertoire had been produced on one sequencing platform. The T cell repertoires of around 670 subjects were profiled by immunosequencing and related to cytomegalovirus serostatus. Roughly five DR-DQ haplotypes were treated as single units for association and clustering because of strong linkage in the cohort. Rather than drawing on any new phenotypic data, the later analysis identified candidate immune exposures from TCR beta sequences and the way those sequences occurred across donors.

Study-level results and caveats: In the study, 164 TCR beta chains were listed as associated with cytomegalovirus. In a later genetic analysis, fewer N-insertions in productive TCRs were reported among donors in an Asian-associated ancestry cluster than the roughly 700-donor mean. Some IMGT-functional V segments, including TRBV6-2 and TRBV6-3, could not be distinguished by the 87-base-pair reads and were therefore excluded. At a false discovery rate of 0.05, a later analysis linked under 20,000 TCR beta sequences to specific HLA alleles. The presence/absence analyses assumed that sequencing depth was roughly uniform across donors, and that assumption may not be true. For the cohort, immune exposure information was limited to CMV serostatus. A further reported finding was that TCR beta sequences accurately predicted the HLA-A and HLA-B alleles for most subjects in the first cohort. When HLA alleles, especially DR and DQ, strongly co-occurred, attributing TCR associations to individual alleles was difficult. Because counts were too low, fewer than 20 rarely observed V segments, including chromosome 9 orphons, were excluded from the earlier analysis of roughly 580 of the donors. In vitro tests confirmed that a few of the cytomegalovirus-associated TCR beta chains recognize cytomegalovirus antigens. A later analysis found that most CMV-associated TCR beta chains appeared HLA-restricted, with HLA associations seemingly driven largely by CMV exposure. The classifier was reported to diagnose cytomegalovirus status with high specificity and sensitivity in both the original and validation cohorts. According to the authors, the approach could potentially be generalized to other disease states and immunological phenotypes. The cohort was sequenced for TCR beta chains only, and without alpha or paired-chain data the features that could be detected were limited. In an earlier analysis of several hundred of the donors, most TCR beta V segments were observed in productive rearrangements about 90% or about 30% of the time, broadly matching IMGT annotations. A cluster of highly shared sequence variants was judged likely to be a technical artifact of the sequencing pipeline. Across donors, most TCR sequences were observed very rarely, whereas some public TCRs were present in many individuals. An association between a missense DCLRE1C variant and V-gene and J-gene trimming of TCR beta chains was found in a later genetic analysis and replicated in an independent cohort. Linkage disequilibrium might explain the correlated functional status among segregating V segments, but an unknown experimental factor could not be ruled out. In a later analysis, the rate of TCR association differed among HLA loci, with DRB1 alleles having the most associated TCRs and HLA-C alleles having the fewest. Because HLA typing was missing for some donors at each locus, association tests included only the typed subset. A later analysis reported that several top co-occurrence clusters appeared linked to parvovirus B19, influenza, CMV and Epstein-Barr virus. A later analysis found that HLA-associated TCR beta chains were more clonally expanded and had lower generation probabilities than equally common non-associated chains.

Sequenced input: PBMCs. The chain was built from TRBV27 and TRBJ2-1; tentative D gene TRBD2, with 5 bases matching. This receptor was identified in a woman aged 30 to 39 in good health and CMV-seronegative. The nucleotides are TGTGCCAGCAGTTTATCGGTCGGGATCTACAATGAGCAGTTCTTC. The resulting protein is CASSLSVGIYNEQFF.